Presented here are 8 T cell receptor beta chains from one specimen sequenced in a study of blood T cell repertoires in COVID-19 (dated by TCRdb to about 2020). Libraries were constructed by the immunoSEQ multiplex PCR assay. This immuneACCESS table, as held by TCRdb, lists in-frame sequences with V and J called but not all clones. Of the missing ones, under half trace to an unresolved V gene in checked studies; the others have no known cause. This sample has hundreds of thousands of clones in its table, and roughly nine tenths of those were observed once. 0.9% to 1.2% of the sample rests with the top ten. The sample consisted of PBMCs or T cells enriched from blood (not recorded which). The source of these receptors is a young man who had recovered from COVID-19.

The table lists this clone with a count of one. CDR3 nucleotides: TGTGCCAGCAGTTTATGGCAGGGCGTGACTCAAAACTATGGCTACACCTTC. It yields the protein CASSLWQGVTQNYGYTF. The chain employs TRBV28 and TRBJ1-2; possible D gene TRBD1, 5 bases. Germline V gene lookup returns CDR1 MDHEN and CDR2 SYDVKM. The CDR3 spans 17 residues. Trimming removed 0 bases from V and 2 bases from J, with 16 bases in between.

The gene calls are TRBV2 and TRBJ2-3; TRBD1 agrees at 8 bases. The CDR3 spans 14 residues. CDR1 is SNHLY and CDR2 is FYNNEI in the germline V gene. The trim removed 7 bases at V and 4 bases at J, leaving 7 bases unmatched. CDR3 protein: CASKVDRVSDTQYF. CDR3 DNA: TGTGCCAGCAAAGTGGACAGGGTTTCAGATACGCAGTATTTT.

V is TRBV25-1 and J is TRBJ1-2, with a weak D call TRBD1 (5 bases). CDR1 is MGHDK, CDR2 SYGVNS, per germline. This CDR3 has 13 amino acids. V was pared by 4 bases and J by 6 bases, with 12 bases between. CDR3 coding DNA: TGTGCCAGCAGTGCATCAGGGATGGATGGCTACACCTTC. It specifies CASSASGMDGYTF.

The V and J genes are TRBV5-1 and TRBJ1-1, with 7 bases lining up with TRBD1. This CDR3 is 13 amino acids long. Germline assignment: CDR1 SGHRS and CDR2 YFSETQ. V lost 0 bases to trimming and J lost 12 bases; unmatched junction nucleotides: 8. The CDR3 DNA follows: TGCGCCAGCAGCTTGGAGAGAGGGGGCAAGTCTTTCTTT. Its translation: CASSLERGGKSFF.

The V and J genes are TRBV28 and TRBJ2-7; maybe TRBD1 (6 bases). CDR1 is MDHEN, CDR2 SYDVKM, per germline. V was pared by 6 bases and J by 2 bases, with 20 bases between. This CDR3 has 16 residues. Here the CDR3 DNA reads TGTGCCAGCAGACAGATCTCAGACAGGCCCCCCTACGAGCAGTACTTC. As protein: CASRQISDRPPYEQYF.

V gene TRBV19 combines with J gene TRBJ1-2, with D perhaps TRBD1 (6 bases). The CDR3 sequence is 14 residues long. V was pared by 3 bases and J by 3 bases, with 11 bases between. Germline CDR1 is LNHDA and CDR2 is SQIVND (reference sequence). In nucleotides, the CDR3 is TGTGCCAGTAGTATCGGTGGGACACACTATGGCTACACCTTC. Residues: CASSIGGTHYGYTF.

V and J are TRBV5-4 and TRBJ2-5; TRBD2 matches 10 bases. CDR3 length: 15 amino acids. The germline gives CDR1 SGHNT, CDR2 YYREEE (reference sequence). Trimming at V came to 4 bases and at J to 2 bases, leaving 5 bases not matched to a gene. CDR3 loop: CASSPGTSAQETQYF. In DNA, the CDR3 is TGTGCCAGCAGCCCGGGGACTAGCGCACAAGAGACCCAGTACTTC.

The genes are TRBV10-2 and TRBJ2-1, with TRBD2 matching over 12 bases. Trimming removed 6 bases from V and 4 bases from J; junction bases left unmatched: 13. Per germline, CDR1 WSHSY and CDR2 SAAADI. The CDR3 sequence is 18 residues long. The CDR3 DNA sequence: TGCGCCAGCAGCGCCCTGGGACTAGCGGGCTTTTCTTACAATGAGCAGTTCTTC. Translation gives CASSALGLAGFSYNEQFF.